These T cell receptor beta chains were read from a single sample in a study of radiation and T cells in renal cell carcinoma. Here immunoSEQ multiplex PCR was the method, and the copy in TCRdb shows in-frame clones only, minus some. The sample shows around 23,000 clones, around 50% of them seen only once. Sequencing was performed on tumor tissue, taken from a patient whose treatment was nephrectomy without radiotherapy. Source of these receptors: a human donor with renal cell carcinoma. Each CDR3 is given with its conserved first and last residue. Fields, in order: V gene, J gene, clone size, D gene, CDR3 protein, CDR3 DNA. D genes are given only for firm matches. Clone sizes are given selectively: once, few, many, or a class where the clone is expanded.

TRBV7-3	TRBJ2-7	.	.	CASSLEAPRLAYEQYF	TGTGCCAGCAGCTTAGAGGCCCCCAGGTTGGCCTACGAGCAGTACTTC
TRBV5-1	TRBJ2-2	.	TRBD1	CASSGDSSNTGELFF	TGCGCCAGCAGCGGGGACAGTTCGAACACCGGGGAGCTGTTTTTT
TRBV27	TRBJ1-3	few	.	CASSLDGSGNTIYF	TGTGCCAGCAGTTTAGACGGCTCTGGAAACACCATATATTTT
TRBV7-9	TRBJ2-3	.	.	CASSYGSGDTQYF	TGTGCCAGCAGCTATGGGTCGGGAGATACGCAGTATTTT
TRBV27	TRBJ1-2	few	.	CASSRALHYGYTF	TGTGCCAGCAGTCGAGCATTGCACTATGGCTACACCTTC
TRBV9	TRBJ2-7	once	.	CASSVTEGKDYEQYF	TGTGCCAGCAGCGTAACGGAGGGCAAGGACTACGAGCAGTACTTC
TRBV4-2	TRBJ2-7	.	.	CASSQGGQTYEQYF	TGTGCCAGCAGCCAGGGGGGGCAGACCTACGAGCAGTACTTC
TRBV6-1	TRBJ1-2	.	TRBD1	CATGDRGHDYGYTF	TGTGCCACCGGGGACAGGGGGCACGACTATGGCTACACCTTC
TRBV29-1	TRBJ2-3	.	.	CSVLPVPDTQYF	TGCAGCGTTCTACCGGTCCCTGATACGCAGTATTTT
TRBV7-6	TRBJ2-2	.	.	CASSLNFGNTGELFF	TGTGCCAGCAGCTTAAATTTCGGAAACACCGGGGAGCTGTTTTTT
TRBV30	TRBJ1-1	few	.	CAWKGTGGGNTEAFF	TGTGCCTGGAAAGGAACAGGTGGGGGGAACACTGAAGCTTTCTTT
TRBV7-6	TRBJ2-5	.	TRBD2	CASSLGTSGGETQYF	TGTGCCAGCAGCTTGGGGACTAGCGGCGGGGAGACCCAGTACTTC
TRBV6-5	TRBJ1-1	few	.	CASSHQDFGTEAFF	TGTGCCAGCAGCCACCAAGACTTTGGGACTGAAGCTTTCTTT
TRBV4-3	TRBJ1-2	.	.	CASSQAGGTLYGYTF	TGCGCCAGCAGCCAAGCGGGGGGGACCCTCTATGGCTACACCTTC
TRBV18	TRBJ2-6	.	.	CASSALPSGTDSSGANVLTF	TGTGCCAGCTCCGCACTACCCTCCGGGACGGATAGCTCTGGGGCCAACGTCCTGACTTTC
TRBV18	TRBJ1-1	.	TRBD1	CATGNTGVTEAFF	TGTGCCACCGGTAATACAGGGGTCACTGAAGCTTTCTTT
TRBV7-2	TRBJ2-3	few	.	CASSPSGHHTDTQYF	TGTGCCAGCAGCCCCTCGGGACACCACACAGATACGCAGTATTTT
TRBV7-8	TRBJ2-7	many	TRBD1	CASSPIGTETYEQYF	TGTGCCAGCAGCCCGATAGGGACAGAGACCTACGAGCAGTACTTC
TRBV30	TRBJ2-7	.	.	CAWGSRGEGNEQYF	TGTGCCTGGGGAAGTAGGGGGGAAGGGAACGAGCAGTACTTC
TRBV7-9	TRBJ1-2	.	TRBD1	CASSSGTGRSYTF	TGTGCCAGCAGCTCGGGGACAGGGCGGAGCTACACCTTC
TRBV29-1	TRBJ1-1	few	.	CSVGQGTEAFF	TGCAGCGTAGGACAAGGGACTGAAGCTTTCTTT
TRBV19	TRBJ1-1	.	.	CASRLRWMNTEAFF	TGTGCCAGCAGACTCCGCTGGATGAACACTGAAGCTTTCTTT
TRBV7-6	TRBJ2-7	.	.	CASNYGLTYEQYF	TGTGCCAGCAACTATGGATTAACCTACGAGCAGTACTTC
TRBV11-1	TRBJ2-5	.	.	CASSLWGAQETQYF	TGTGCCAGCAGCTTATGGGGGGCCCAAGAGACCCAGTACTTC
TRBV7-2	TRBJ1-2	.	TRBD1	CASHRGLYGYTF	TGTGCCAGTCACAGGGGCCTTTATGGCTACACCTTC
TRBV7-2	TRBJ1-5	.	.	CASSLAVNQPQHF	TGTGCCAGCAGCTTAGCAGTCAATCAGCCCCAGCATTTT
TRBV30	TRBJ2-2	few	.	CAFLQRDSNTGELFF	TGTGCCTTTCTCCAACGGGACTCGAACACCGGGGAGCTGTTTTTT
TRBV19	TRBJ1-1	.	.	CASRNNRARNTEAFF	TGTGCCAGTAGGAACAACCGGGCCAGGAACACTGAAGCTTTCTTT
TRBV10-3	TRBJ2-1	.	.	CAIRIGLRYEQFF	TGTGCCATCAGAATAGGACTACGGTATGAGCAGTTCTTC
TRBV5-8	TRBJ1-1	.	.	CASSSPRAVFPGTEAFF	TGTGCCAGCAGCTCCCCCCGGGCAGTCTTCCCGGGCACTGAAGCTTTCTTT
TRBV7-3	TRBJ2-2	.	.	CASSPHPSLDVSPGELFF	TGTGCCAGCAGCCCTCACCCCAGTTTAGATGTATCCCCCGGGGAGCTGTTTTTT
TRBV4-3	TRBJ2-7	.	.	CASSQELLAEQYF	TGCGCCAGCAGCCAAGAACTTCTCGCCGAGCAGTACTTC
TRBV2	TRBJ2-5	few	.	CASSARGGETQYF	TGTGCCAGCAGTGCTAGGGGAGGAGAGACCCAGTACTTC
TRBV15	TRBJ1-2	few	.	CATSETLDYGYTF	TGTGCCACCAGCGAGACACTAGACTATGGCTACACCTTC
TRBV27	TRBJ2-7	.	TRBD2	CASSPPNRGGGSYEQYF	TGTGCCAGCAGTCCGCCCAATAGAGGCGGGGGATCCTACGAGCAGTACTTC
TRBV7-9	TRBJ1-1	.	.	CASRPPEYANTEAFF	TGTGCCAGCAGGCCGCCGGAGTACGCAAACACTGAAGCTTTCTTT
TRBV7-2	TRBJ2-3	.	.	CASSFRDGAVATQYF	TGTGCCAGCAGCTTTAGGGATGGGGCGGTCGCTACGCAGTATTTT
TRBV11-2	TRBJ1-2	.	.	CASSPYRGGYTF	TGTGCCAGCAGCCCTTACCGGGGGGGCTACACCTTC
TRBV7-2	TRBJ1-2	medium-sized	.	CASSLDSGQVYGYTF	TGTGCCAGCAGCTTAGACTCGGGACAAGTCTATGGCTACACCTTC
TRBV4-1	TRBJ2-7	few	TRBD1	CASSPSGQVSYEQYF	TGCGCCAGCAGCCCCTCGGGACAGGTCTCCTACGAGCAGTACTTC
TRBV7-2	TRBJ2-2	few	.	CASRTLNTGELFF	TGTGCCAGCAGGACACTGAACACCGGGGAGCTGTTTTTT
TRBV10-3	TRBJ2-5	.	.	CAISESGAPETQYF	TGTGCCATCAGTGAGTCCGGGGCACCAGAGACCCAGTACTTC